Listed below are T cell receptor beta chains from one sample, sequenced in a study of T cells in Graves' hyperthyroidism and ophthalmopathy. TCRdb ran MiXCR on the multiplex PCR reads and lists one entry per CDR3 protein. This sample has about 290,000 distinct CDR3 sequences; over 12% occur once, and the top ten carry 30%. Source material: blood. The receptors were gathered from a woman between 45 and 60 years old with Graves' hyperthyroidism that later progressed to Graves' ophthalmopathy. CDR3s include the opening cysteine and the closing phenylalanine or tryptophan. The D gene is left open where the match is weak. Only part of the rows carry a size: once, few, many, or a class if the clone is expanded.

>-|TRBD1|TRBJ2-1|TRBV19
TGTGCCAGTAGGGGGACAGGGAACTACAATGAGCAGTTCTTC
CASRGTGNYNEQFF
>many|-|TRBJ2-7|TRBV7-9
TGTGCCAGCAGCTTAGCCCCCAGAGCCTACGAGCAGTACTTC
CASSLAPRAYEQYF
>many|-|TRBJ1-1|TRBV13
TGTGCCAGCAGCTTATCGGGACTCCAAAACACTGAAGCTTTCTTT
CASSLSGLQNTEAFF
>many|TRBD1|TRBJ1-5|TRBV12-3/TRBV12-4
TGTGCCAGCAGCCTTAGACAGGGGTTATTACAGCCCCAGCATTTT
CASSLRQGLLQPQHF
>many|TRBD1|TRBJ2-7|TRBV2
TGTGCCAGCAGTGAAGCGAGGGGGCACGAGCAGTACTTC
CASSEARGHEQYF
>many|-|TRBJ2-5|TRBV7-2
TGTGCCAGCAGCTTAATTGAGACCCAGTACTTC
CASSLIETQYF
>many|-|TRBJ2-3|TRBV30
TGTGCCTGGAGACGACGGCCCCCCGCAGATACGCAGTATTTT
CAWRRRPPADTQYF
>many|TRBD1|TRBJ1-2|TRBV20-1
TGCAGTGCTAGATATCGGACAGGGGAGCCCTATGGCTACACCTTC
CSARYRTGEPYGYTF
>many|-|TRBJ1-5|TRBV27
TGTGCCAGCAGTTTAGGGGGGTACCAGCCCCAGCATTTT
CASSLGGYQPQHF
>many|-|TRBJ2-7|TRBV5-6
TGTGCCAGCAGCTTGGGCGTCGAGGAGTACTTC
CASSLGVEEYF
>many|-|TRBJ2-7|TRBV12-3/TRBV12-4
TGTGCCAGCAGTCTCGCAACCAGGGAGGTCGACGAGCAGTACTTC
CASSLATREVDEQYF
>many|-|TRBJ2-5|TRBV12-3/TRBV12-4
TGTGCCAGCAGTGCGGTCAACGAAGAGACCCAGTACTTC
CASSAVNEETQYF
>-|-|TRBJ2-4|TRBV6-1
TGTGCCAGCAGCGACGGGGCAGAAAACATTCAGTACTTC
CASSDGAENIQYF
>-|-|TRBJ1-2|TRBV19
TGTGCCAGTAGTCCCCGGGGCAGGGCCAACTATGGCTACACCTTC
CASSPRGRANYGYTF
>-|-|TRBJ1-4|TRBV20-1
TGCAGTGCTAGAGGGGGGCTCGGTGAAAAACTGTTTTTT
CSARGGLGEKLFF
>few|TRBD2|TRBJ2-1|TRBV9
TGTGCCAGCAGCGTAGTGGGGGGGGGGATCTATGAGCAGTTCTTC
CASSVVGGGIYEQFF
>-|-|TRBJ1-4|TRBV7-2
TGTGCCAGCAGCTTAGATCCCTATGGTCTAACTAATGAAAAACTGTTTTTT
CASSLDPYGLTNEKLFF
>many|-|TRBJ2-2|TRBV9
TGTGCCAGCAGCGTAGGGGCAGGGGCCGGGGAGCTGTTTTTT
CASSVGAGAGELFF
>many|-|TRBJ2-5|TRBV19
TGTGCCAGTAGTACAAACAGGGAAAAAGAGACCCAGTACTTC
CASSTNREKETQYF
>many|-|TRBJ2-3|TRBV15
TGTGCCACCAGCAGTAGAGCCCTAGATACGCAGTATTTT
CATSSRALDTQYF
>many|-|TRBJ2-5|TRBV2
TGTGCCAGCAGTGAAGCGGGAGAAGAGACCCAGTACTTC
CASSEAGEETQYF
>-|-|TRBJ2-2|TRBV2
TGTGCCAGCAGTCGAACGAGAGGCACCGGGGAGCTGTTTTTT
CASSRTRGTGELFF
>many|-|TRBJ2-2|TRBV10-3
TGTGCCATCAGCAGGGAGGTCTTATCCGGGGAGCTGTTTTTT
CAISREVLSGELFF
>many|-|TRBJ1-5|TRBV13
TGTGCCAGCAGCTTAGGGGGAAGGCAGCCCCAGCATTTT
CASSLGGRQPQHF
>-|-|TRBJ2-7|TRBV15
TGTGCCACCAGCAGAGACCCCGATTACTACGAGCAGTACTTC
CATSRDPDYYEQYF
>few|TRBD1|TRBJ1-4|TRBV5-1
TGCGCCAGCAGGGCCGGGACAGGCCCTAGTGAAAAACTGTTTTTT
CASRAGTGPSEKLFF
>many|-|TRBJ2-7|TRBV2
TGTGCCAGCAGTGATCTCGCCTACGAGCAGTACTTC
CASSDLAYEQYF
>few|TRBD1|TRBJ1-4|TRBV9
TGTGCCAGCAGCGCAGGGGGCGATAATGAAAAACTGTTTTTT
CASSAGGDNEKLFF
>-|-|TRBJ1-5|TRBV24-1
TGTGCCACCAGTCACGGAGGGGGATTCTATAGCAATCAGCCCCAGCATTTT
CATSHGGGFYSNQPQHF
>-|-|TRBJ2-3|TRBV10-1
TGCGCCAGCAGTGAGTCATGGGACAGCACAGATACGCAGTATTTT
CASSESWDSTDTQYF
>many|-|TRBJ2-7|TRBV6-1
TGTGCCAGCAGTGAAGGACTTCAACCTGGACCCGGCTACGAGCAGTACTTC
CASSEGLQPGPGYEQYF
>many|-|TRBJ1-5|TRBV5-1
TGCGCCAGCAGCTTGAACATTAATCAGCCCCAGCATTTT
CASSLNINQPQHF
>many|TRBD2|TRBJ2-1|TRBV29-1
TGCAGCGTTGTTAGACGGGGGACTAACTCCTACAATGAGCAGTTCTTC
CSVVRRGTNSYNEQFF
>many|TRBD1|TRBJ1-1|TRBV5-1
TGCGCCAGCAGCACCAGACAGGGTATCAACACTGAAGCTTTCTTT
CASSTRQGINTEAFF
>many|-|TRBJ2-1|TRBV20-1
TGCAGTGGCAGCCGCCCGACCTACAATGAGCAGTTCTTC
CSGSRPTYNEQFF
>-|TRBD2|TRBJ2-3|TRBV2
TGTGCCAGAAAGGGACTAGCGGGAGTGACAGATACGCAGTATTTT
CARKGLAGVTDTQYF
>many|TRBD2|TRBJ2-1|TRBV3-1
TGTGCCAGCAGCCGGGAGGGCGGAACGTACAATGAGCAGTTCTTC
CASSREGGTYNEQFF
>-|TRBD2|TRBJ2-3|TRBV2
TGTGCCAGCACCCTTCAAGTCGGACTAGCGGGAGGTGATACAACAGATACGCAGTATTTT
CASTLQVGLAGGDTTDTQYF
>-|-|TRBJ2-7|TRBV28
TGTGCCAGCAGTGTAGGACTGGCGACCACCGTGCAGTACTTC
CASSVGLATTVQYF
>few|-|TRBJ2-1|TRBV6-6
TGTGCCAGCAGTTACTCGAGGGACCGTACTTACAATGAGCAGTTCTTC
CASSYSRDRTYNEQFF
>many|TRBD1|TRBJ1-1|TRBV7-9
TGTGCCAGCAGCTTTACAGGGGACAGGGGTGGCACTGAAGCTTTCTTT
CASSFTGDRGGTEAFF
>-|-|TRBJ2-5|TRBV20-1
TGCAGTGCTAGAGATCAGAACATAAAAGAGACCCAGTACTTC
CSARDQNIKETQYF
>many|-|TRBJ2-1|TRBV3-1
TGTGCCAGCAGCCAATTCCTAGCGAGCTCCTACAATGAGCAGTTCTTC
CASSQFLASSYNEQFF
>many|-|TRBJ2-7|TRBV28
TGTGCCAGCAGACGAGGGGGTGCGGCCTACGAGCAGTACTTC
CASRRGGAAYEQYF
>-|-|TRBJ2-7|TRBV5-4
TGTGCCAGCAGCCTAAGGACCGGATCCTACGAGCAGTACTTC
CASSLRTGSYEQYF
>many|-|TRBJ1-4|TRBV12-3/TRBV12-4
TGTGCCAGCAGTTTGCATGGGGAAGAAAAACTGTTTTTT
CASSLHGEEKLFF
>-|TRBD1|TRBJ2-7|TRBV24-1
TGTGCCACCAGTGATCCGGACAGGGCGGGGTCCGAGCAGTACTTC
CATSDPDRAGSEQYF
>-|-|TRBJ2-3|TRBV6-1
TGTGCCAGCAGCCCCCAAGTCACGGGACAAGATACGCAGTATTTT
CASSPQVTGQDTQYF
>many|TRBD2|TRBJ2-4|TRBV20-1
TGCAGTGCTTCCCCGGGACTAGCGGGAGGGCCGGCCAAAAACATTCAGTACTTC
CSASPGLAGGPAKNIQYF
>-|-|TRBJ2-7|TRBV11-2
TGTGCCAGCAGCGCCCGACCGCGGAGCTACGAGCAGTACTTC
CASSARPRSYEQYF
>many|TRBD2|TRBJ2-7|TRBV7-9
TGTGCCAGTAGCTTAGCGCGGTTTGATCCTAGCGGGAGATACGAGCAGTACTTC
CASSLARFDPSGRYEQYF
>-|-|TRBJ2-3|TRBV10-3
TGTGCCATCAGACGCAGTACTAGCACAGATACGCAGTATTTT
CAIRRSTSTDTQYF
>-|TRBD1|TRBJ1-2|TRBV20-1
TGCAGTGCTAGATCCGGACAGGGGGCGCCGGGGGATGGCTACACCTTC
CSARSGQGAPGDGYTF
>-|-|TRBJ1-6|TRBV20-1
TGCAGTGCTAGCCCCCAGATCTCACCCCTCCACTTT
CSASPQISPLHF
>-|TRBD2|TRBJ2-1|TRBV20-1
TGCAGTGCTAGAGGATGGGAGACTAGCGGAGTCTACAATGAGCAGTTCTTC
CSARGWETSGVYNEQFF
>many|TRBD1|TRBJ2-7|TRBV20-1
TGCAGTGCTAGAGAGACAGGGGCCACCCCCTACGAGCAGTACTTC
CSARETGATPYEQYF
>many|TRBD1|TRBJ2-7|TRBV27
TGTGCCAGCAGTCCTAAACAGGGGGCCGTCTCCTACGAGCAGTACTTC
CASSPKQGAVSYEQYF
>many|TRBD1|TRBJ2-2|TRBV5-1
TGCGCCAGCAGCCCCCGGGACAGGGACAACACCGGGGAGCTGTTTTTT
CASSPRDRDNTGELFF
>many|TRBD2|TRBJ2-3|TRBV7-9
TGTGCCAGCAGCTTGGTACTAGCGGGGGAAGATACGCAGTATTTT
CASSLVLAGEDTQYF
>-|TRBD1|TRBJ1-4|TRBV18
TGTGCCAGCTCACCCCGGGCAGGGGGTGAAAAACTGTTTTTT
CASSPRAGGEKLFF